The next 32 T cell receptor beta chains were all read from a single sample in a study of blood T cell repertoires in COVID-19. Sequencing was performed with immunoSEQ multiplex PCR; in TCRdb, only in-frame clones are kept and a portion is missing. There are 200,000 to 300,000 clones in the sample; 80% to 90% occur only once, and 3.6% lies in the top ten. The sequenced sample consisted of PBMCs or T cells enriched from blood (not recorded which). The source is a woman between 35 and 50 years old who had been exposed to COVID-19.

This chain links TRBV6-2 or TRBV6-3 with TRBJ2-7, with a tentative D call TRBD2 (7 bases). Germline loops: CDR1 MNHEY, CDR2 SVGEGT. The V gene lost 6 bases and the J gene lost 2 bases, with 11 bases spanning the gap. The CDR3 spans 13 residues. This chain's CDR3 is CASSLGGPYEQYF. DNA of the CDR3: TGTGCCAGCAGCCTCGGGGGGCCCTACGAGCAGTACTTC.

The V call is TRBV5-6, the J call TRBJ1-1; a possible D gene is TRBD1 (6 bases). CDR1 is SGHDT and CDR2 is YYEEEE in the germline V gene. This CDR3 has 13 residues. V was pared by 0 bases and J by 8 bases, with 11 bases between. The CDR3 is CASSLVGGREAFF. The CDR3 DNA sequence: TGTGCCAGCAGCTTGGTCGGGGGGCGGGAAGCTTTCTTT.

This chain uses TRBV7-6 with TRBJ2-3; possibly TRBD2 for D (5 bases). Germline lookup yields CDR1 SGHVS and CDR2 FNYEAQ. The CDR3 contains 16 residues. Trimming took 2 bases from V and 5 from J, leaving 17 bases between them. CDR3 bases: TGTGCCAGCAGCTTAAATCCCGACGGTGGAGGAGATACGCAGTATTTT. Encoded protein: CASSLNPDGGGDTQYF.

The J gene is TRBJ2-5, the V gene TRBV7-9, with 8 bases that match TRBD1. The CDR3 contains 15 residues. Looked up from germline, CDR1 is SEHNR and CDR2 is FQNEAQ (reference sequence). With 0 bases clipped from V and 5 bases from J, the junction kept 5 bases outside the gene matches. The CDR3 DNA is TGTGCCAGCAGCTTAGCGCAGGACAGGGACGAGACCCAGTACTTC. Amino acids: CASSLAQDRDETQYF.

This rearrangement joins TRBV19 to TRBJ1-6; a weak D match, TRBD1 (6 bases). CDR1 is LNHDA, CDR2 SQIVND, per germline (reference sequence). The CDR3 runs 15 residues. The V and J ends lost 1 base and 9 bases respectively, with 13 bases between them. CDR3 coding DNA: TGTGCCAGTAGTATAGTATCAGGGGTCGGTTCACCCCTCCACTTT. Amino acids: CASSIVSGVGSPLHF. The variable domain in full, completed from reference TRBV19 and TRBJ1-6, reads DGGITQSPKYLFRKEGQNVTLSCEQNLNHDAMYWYRQDPGQGLRLIYYSQIVNDFQKGDIAEGYSVSREKKESFPLTVTSAQKNPTAFYLCASSIVSGVGSPLHFGNGTRLTVT.

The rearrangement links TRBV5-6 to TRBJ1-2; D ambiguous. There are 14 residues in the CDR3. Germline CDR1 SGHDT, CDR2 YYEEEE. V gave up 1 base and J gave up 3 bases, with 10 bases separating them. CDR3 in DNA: TGTGCCAGCAGCTTGCAGTTGACTCACTATGGCTACACCTTC. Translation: CASSLQLTHYGYTF.

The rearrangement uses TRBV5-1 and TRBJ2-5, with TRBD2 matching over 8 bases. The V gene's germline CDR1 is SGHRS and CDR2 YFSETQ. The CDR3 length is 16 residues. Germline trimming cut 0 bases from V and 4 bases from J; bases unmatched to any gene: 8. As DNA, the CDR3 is TGCGCCAGCAGCTTGGGGGCTAGCGGGCTGGGAGAGACCCAGTACTTC. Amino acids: CASSLGASGLGETQYF.

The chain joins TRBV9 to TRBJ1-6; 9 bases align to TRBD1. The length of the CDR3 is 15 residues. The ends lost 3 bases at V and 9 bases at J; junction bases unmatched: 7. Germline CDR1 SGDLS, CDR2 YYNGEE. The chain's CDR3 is CASSAPGTGISPLHF. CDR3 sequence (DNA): TGTGCCAGCAGCGCCCCCGGGACAGGGATTTCACCCCTCCACTTT.

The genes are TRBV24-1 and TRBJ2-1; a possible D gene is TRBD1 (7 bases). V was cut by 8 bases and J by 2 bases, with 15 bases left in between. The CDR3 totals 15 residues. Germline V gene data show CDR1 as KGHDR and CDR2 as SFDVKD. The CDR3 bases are TGTGCCACCACCGCCGGCAGGGGGGCCTACAATGAGCAGTTCTTC. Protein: CATTAGRGAYNEQFF.

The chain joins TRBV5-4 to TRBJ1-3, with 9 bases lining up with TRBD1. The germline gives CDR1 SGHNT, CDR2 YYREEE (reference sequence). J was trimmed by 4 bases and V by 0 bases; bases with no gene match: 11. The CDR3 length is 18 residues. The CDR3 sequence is CASSLGPLQGAGGNTIYF. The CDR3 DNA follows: TGTGCCAGCAGCTTGGGCCCCCTACAGGGGGCAGGAGGAAACACCATATATTTT.

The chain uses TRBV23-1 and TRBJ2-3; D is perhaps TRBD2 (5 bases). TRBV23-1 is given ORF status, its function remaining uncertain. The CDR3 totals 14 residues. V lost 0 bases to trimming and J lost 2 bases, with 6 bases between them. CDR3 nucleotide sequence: TGCGCCAGCAGTCAATCCGGGGACACAGATACGCAGTATTTT. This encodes CASSQSGDTDTQYF.

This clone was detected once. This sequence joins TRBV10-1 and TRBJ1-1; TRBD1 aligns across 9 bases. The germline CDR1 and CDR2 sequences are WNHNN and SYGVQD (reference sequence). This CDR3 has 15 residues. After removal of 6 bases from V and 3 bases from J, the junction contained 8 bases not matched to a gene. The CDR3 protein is CASRLQGARDTEAFF. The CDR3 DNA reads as TGCGCCAGCAGGTTACAGGGGGCTAGGGACACTGAAGCTTTCTTT.

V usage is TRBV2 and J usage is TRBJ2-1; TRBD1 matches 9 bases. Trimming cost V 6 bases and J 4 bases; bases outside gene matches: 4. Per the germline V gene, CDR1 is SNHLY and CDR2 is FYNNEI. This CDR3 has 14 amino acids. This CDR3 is CASSWTGVYNEQFF. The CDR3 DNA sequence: TGTGCCAGCAGCTGGACAGGGGTGTACAATGAGCAGTTCTTC.

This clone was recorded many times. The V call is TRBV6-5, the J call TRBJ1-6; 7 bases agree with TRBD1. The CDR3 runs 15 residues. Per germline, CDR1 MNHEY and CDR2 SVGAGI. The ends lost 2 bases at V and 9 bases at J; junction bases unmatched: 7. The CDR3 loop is CASSYLARGTSPLHF. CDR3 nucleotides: TGTGCCAGCAGTTACCTGGCCAGGGGGACTTCACCCCTCCACTTT.

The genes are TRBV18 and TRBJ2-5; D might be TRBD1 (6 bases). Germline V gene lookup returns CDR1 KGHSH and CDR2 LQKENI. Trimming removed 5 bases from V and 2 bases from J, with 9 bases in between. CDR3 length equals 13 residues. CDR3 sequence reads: CASSKDRQETQYF. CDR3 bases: TGTGCCAGCTCAAAGGACAGACAAGAGACCCAGTACTTC.

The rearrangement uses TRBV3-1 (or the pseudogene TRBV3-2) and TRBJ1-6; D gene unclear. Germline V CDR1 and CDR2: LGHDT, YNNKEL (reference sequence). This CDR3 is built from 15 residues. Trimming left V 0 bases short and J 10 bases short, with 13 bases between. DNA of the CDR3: TGTGCCAGCAGCCAAGAATATGGCCTTGTCTCACCCCTCCACTTT. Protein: CASSQEYGLVSPLHF.

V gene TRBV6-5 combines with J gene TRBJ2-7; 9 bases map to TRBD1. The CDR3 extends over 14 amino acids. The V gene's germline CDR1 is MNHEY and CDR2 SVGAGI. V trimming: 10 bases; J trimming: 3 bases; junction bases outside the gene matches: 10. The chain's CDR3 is CATVVGTGIYEQYF. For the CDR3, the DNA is TGTGCCACCGTGGTCGGGACAGGGATCTACGAGCAGTACTTC.

CDR3 residues: CASYGGHTEAFF. The CDR3 bases are TGTGCCAGCTACGGTGGGCACACTGAAGCTTTCTTT. V is TRBV18 and J is TRBJ1-1; D not resolved. The germline gives CDR1 KGHSH, CDR2 LQKENI. This CDR3 is 12 amino acids long. V was pared by 7 bases and J by 3 bases, with 9 bases between.

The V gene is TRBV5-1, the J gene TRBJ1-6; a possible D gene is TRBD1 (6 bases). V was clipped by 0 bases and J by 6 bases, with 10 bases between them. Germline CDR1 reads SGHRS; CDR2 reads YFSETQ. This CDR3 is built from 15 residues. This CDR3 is CASSLGDTTNSPLHF. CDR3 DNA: TGCGCCAGCAGCTTGGGGGACACTACTAATTCACCCCTCCACTTT.

The CDR3 DNA reads TGTGCCAGCAGTGAAGATGGTGAGATGGTACGGGGCTACACCTTC. Translation: CASSEDGEMVRGYTF. The rearrangement links TRBV6-1 to TRBJ1-2; D unresolved. The germline V gene has CDR1 MNHNS and CDR2 SASEGT. V lost 1 base, J lost 8 bases, and 17 bases lay in between. The CDR3 sequence is 15 residues long.

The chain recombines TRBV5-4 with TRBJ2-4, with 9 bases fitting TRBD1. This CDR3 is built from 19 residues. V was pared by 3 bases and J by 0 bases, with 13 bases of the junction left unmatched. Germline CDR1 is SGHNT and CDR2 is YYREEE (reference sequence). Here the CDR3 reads CASSSLTGTGRLAKNIQYF. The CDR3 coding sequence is TGTGCCAGCAGCTCCCTCACCGGGACAGGGAGACTAGCCAAAAACATTCAGTACTTC.

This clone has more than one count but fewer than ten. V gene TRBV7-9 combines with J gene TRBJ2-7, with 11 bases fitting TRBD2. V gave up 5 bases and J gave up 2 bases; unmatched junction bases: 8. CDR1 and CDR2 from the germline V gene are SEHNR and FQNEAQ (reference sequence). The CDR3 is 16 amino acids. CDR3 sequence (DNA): TGTGCCAGCAGCGCGTATACTAGCGGGGGACCCTACGAGCAGTACTTC. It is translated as CASSAYTSGGPYEQYF.

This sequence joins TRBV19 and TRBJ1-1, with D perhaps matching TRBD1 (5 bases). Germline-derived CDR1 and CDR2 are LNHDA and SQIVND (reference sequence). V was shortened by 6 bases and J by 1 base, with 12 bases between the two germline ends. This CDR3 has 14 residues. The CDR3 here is CASSGSTGNTEAFF. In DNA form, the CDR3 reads TGTGCCAGTAGCGGGTCAACAGGGAACACTGAAGCTTTCTTT.

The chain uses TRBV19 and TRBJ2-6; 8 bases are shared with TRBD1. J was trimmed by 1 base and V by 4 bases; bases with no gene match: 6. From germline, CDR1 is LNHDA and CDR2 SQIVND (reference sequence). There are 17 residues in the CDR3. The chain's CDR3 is CASSRQGPWSGANVLTF. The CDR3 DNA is TGTGCCAGTAGTAGACAGGGGCCCTGGTCTGGGGCCAACGTCCTGACTTTC. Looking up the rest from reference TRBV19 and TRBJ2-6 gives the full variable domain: DGGITQSPKYLFRKEGQNVTLSCEQNLNHDAMYWYRQDPGQGLRLIYYSQIVNDFQKGDIAEGYSVSREKKESFPLTVTSAQKNPTAFYLCASSRQGPWSGANVLTFGAGSRLTVL.

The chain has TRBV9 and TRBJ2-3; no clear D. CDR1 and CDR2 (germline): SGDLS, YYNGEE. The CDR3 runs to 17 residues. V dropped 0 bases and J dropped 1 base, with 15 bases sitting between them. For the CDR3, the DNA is TGTGCCAGCAGCGTAGCTTGGAGCTCCCCAGGCACAGATACGCAGTATTTT. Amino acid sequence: CASSVAWSSPGTDTQYF.

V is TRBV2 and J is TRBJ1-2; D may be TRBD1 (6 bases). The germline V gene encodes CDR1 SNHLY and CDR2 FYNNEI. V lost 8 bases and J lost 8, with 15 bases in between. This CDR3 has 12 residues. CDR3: CASGGQTGGYTF. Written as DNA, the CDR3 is TGTGCCAGCGGCGGACAGACGGGGGGCTACACCTTC.

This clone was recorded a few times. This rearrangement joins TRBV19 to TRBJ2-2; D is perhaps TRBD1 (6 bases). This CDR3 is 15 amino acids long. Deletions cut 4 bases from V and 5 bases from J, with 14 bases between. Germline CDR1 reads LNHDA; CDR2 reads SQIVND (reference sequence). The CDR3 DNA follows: TGTGCCAGTAGTAACCAGTTACAGGGTACCGGGGAGCTGTTTTTT. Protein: CASSNQLQGTGELFF. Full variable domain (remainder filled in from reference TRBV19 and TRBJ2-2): DGGITQSPKYLFRKEGQNVTLSCEQNLNHDAMYWYRQDPGQGLRLIYYSQIVNDFQKGDIAEGYSVSREKKESFPLTVTSAQKNPTAFYLCASSNQLQGTGELFFGEGSRLTVL.

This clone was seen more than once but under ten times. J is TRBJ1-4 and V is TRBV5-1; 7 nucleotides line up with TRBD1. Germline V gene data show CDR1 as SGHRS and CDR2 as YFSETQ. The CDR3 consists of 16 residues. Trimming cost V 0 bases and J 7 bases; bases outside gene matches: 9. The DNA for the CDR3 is TGCGCCAGCAGCTTGGACCTACAGGGGAAAGGTGAAAAACTGTTTTTT. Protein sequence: CASSLDLQGKGEKLFF.

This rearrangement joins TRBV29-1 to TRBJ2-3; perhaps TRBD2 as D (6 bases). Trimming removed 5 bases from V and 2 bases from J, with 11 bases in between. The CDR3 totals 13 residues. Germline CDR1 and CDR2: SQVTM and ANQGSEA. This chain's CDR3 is CSVFREVTDTQYF. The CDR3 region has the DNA TGCAGCGTTTTCAGGGAGGTCACAGATACGCAGTATTTT.

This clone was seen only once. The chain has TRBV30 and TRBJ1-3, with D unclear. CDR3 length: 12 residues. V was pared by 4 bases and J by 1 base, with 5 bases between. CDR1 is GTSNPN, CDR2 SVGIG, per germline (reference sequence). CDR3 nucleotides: TGTGCCTGGAAGCGATCTGGAAACACCATATATTTT. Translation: CAWKRSGNTIYF.

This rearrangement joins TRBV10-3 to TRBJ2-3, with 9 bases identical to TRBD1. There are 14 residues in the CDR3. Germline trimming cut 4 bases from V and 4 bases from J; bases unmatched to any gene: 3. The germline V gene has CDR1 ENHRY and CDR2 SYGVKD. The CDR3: CAISGGDRADTQYF. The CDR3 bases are TGTGCCATCAGTGGGGGGGACAGGGCAGATACGCAGTATTTT.

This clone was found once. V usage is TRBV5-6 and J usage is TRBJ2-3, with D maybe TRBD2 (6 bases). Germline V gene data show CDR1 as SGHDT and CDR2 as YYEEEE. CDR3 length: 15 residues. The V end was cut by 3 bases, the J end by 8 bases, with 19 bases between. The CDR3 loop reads CASSSLGGRIGTQYF. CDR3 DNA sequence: TGTGCCAGCAGCTCTCTCGGGGGTCGAATCGGTACGCAGTATTTT.